The source of this T cell receptor beta chain is a study of blood T cell repertoires in COVID-19. Study-wide background: From the United States, Italy and Spain came samples of acute and convalescent COVID-19. PBMCs, B-cell-depleted T cells, or T cells provided the cDNA or gDNA that made up the material.

In the authors' methods: Estimates of nucleated cell counts were drawn from the amplification of reference gene primers. The table came from immunoSEQ multiplex PCR; TCRdb's copy has only in-frame clones and leaves some out. V and J calls plus clone size are reproduced from that table; the DNA served to infer D and trimming. Counted here are under 50,000 clones, about 89% occurring once; the ten biggest clones make up 6.4%. Trimming pared 0 bases from V and 3 bases from J, leaving 16 bases between. This CDR3 comprises 17 residues. Germline CDR1 SGHDN, CDR2 FVKESK. The clonotype originates from a man in his 70s with active COVID-19. The specimen sequenced was peripheral blood. The chain employs TRBV14 and TRBJ2-3; a possible D gene is TRBD1 (5 bases). The CDR3 DNA is TGTGCCAGCAGCCAAGATTGGGGCGTTCTCGGAACAGATACGCAGTATTTT. Translated, it gives CASSQDWGVLGTDTQYF.